A few counts support the clone carrying this TCR beta chain. Its specificity is not known. TCRdb analysed the reads with MiXCR anew, one entry per CDR3 protein. The sample gives roughly 49,000 distinct CDR3 sequences, about a fifth of which show up once; 70% to 90% is in the top ten. The sample comes from a study of T cell repertoires in cytomegalovirus infection. V gave up 2 bases and J gave up 2 bases, with 1 base separating them. The V gene's germline CDR1 is SGHTA and CDR2 FQGNSA. This CDR3 region has 11 residues. Specimen: CD8+ T cells from cultured PBMCs, collected from culture after CMV antigen stimulation. V and J are TRBV7-2 and TRBJ2-7; D is ambiguous. The TCR sequence derives from a human donor in good health (CMV status not recorded). Some clones in this sample may be carry-over from other donors' samples. The CDR3 spells CASSLPYEQYF. In nucleotides, the CDR3 is TGTGCCAGCAGCTTACCCTACGAGCAGTACTTC. Complete variable domain (other parts from reference TRBV7-2 and TRBJ2-7): GAGVSQSPSNKVTEKGKDVELRCDPISGHTALYWYRQSLGQGLEFLIYFQGNSAPDKSGLPSDRFSAERTGGSVSTLTIQRTQQEDSAVYLCASSLPYEQYFGPGTRLTVT.